The rows below give T cell receptor beta chains drawn from one sample of a study of identical twins. TCRdb reprocessed the 5' RACE reads via MiXCR and lists one record per CDR3 protein. Of around 670,000 distinct CDR3 sequences detected, 5.5% to 6.5% appear once; the ten largest clones hold 1.5% to 2%. Material for sequencing was naive T cells sorted from blood. These receptors were obtained from a man aged 18 to 35 in good health. Both conserved end residues are part of each CDR3. A D gene is named only where the DNA matches it firmly. Clone size is given for some rows only: seen once, a few or many times, or a class if the clone is expanded.

clone size: many
V gene: TRBV10-3
J gene: TRBJ2-5
D gene: .
CDR3 DNA: TGTGCCATCAGTGGTGGGGCGGCAGAAGAGACCCAGTACTTC
CDR3 protein: CAISGGAAEETQYF

clone size: few
V gene: TRBV28
J gene: TRBJ1-5
D gene: .
CDR3 DNA: TGTGCCAGCAGTCTCTCCTCGATCCGGCGTAGGGGCCAGCCCCAGCATTTT
CDR3 protein: CASSLSSIRRRGQPQHF

clone size: .
V gene: TRBV20-1
J gene: TRBJ2-3
D gene: .
CDR3 DNA: TGCAGTGCTCGAATGGAATGGGGGCGCGGCACAGATACGCAGTATTTT
CDR3 protein: CSARMEWGRGTDTQYF

clone size: many
V gene: TRBV10-1
J gene: TRBJ2-1
D gene: TRBD2
CDR3 DNA: TGCGCCAGCAGTGACTGGACTAGCGGGAGGAACAATGAGCAGTTCTTC
CDR3 protein: CASSDWTSGRNNEQFF

clone size: few
V gene: TRBV24-1
J gene: TRBJ2-2
D gene: TRBD2
CDR3 DNA: TGTGCCACCAGCGCCAGCGGGAGTATCGGGGAGCTGTTTTTT
CDR3 protein: CATSASGSIGELFF

clone size: many
V gene: TRBV5-1
J gene: TRBJ1-2
D gene: TRBD1
CDR3 DNA: TGCGCCAGCCGGGACAGGGACCGAAACTATGGCTACACCTTC
CDR3 protein: CASRDRDRNYGYTF

clone size: many
V gene: TRBV5-1
J gene: TRBJ2-1
D gene: .
CDR3 DNA: TGCGCCAGCAGCTCCATCGATGAGCAGTTCTTC
CDR3 protein: CASSSIDEQFF

clone size: few
V gene: TRBV6-1
J gene: TRBJ1-1
D gene: .
CDR3 DNA: TGTGCCAGCAGTAAGGACCGGGGGAACACTGAAGCTTTCTTT
CDR3 protein: CASSKDRGNTEAFF

clone size: .
V gene: TRBV10-3
J gene: TRBJ2-1
D gene: .
CDR3 DNA: TGTGCCATCAACCCAGCGGGTACCTCCTACAATGAGCAGTTCTTC
CDR3 protein: CAINPAGTSYNEQFF

clone size: few
V gene: TRBV12-3/TRBV12-4
J gene: TRBJ1-6
D gene: .
CDR3 DNA: TGTGCCAGCAGTGACCTATTTTCACCCCTCCACTTT
CDR3 protein: CASSDLFSPLHF

clone size: few
V gene: TRBV7-9
J gene: TRBJ2-7
D gene: .
CDR3 DNA: TGTGCCAGCAGCTTAGGAGACAACGAATACGAGCAGTACTTC
CDR3 protein: CASSLGDNEYEQYF

clone size: few
V gene: TRBV10-3
J gene: TRBJ2-7
D gene: TRBD1
CDR3 DNA: TGTGCCATCAAAGGCCAGGGGGTCTACGAGCAGTACTTC
CDR3 protein: CAIKGQGVYEQYF

clone size: few
V gene: TRBV6-1
J gene: TRBJ2-2
D gene: TRBD1
CDR3 DNA: TGTGCCAGCAGCCCCCCACAGGGGGCGGGCACCGGGGAGCTGTTTTTT
CDR3 protein: CASSPPQGAGTGELFF

clone size: many
V gene: TRBV29-1
J gene: TRBJ2-7
D gene: .
CDR3 DNA: TGCAGCGTTGATAAGGGGATCCACGAGCAGTACTTC
CDR3 protein: CSVDKGIHEQYF

clone size: few
V gene: TRBV5-5
J gene: TRBJ2-2
D gene: TRBD2
CDR3 DNA: TGTGCCAGCAGCTTACTGACTAGCGGGACCGGGGAGCTGTTTTTT
CDR3 protein: CASSLLTSGTGELFF

clone size: many
V gene: TRBV11-1
J gene: TRBJ2-6
D gene: TRBD2
CDR3 DNA: TGTGCCAGCAGCCCCAGAAGACTAGCGGGCCTCTCTGGGGCCAACGTCCTGACTTTC
CDR3 protein: CASSPRRLAGLSGANVLTF

clone size: .
V gene: TRBV10-3
J gene: TRBJ2-3
D gene: TRBD2
CDR3 DNA: TGTGCCATCAGTGAGTCTTTGGCGGGAGGGCCCGTAGATACGCAGTATTTT
CDR3 protein: CAISESLAGGPVDTQYF

clone size: .
V gene: TRBV3-1
J gene: TRBJ2-5
D gene: TRBD2
CDR3 DNA: TGTGCCAGCAGCCCTACCTCTAGCGGGATCCAAGAGACCCAGTACTTC
CDR3 protein: CASSPTSSGIQETQYF

clone size: many
V gene: TRBV5-1
J gene: TRBJ2-3
D gene: .
CDR3 DNA: TGCGCCAGCAGCCTGACAGGGACTAGCACAGATACGCAGTATTTT
CDR3 protein: CASSLTGTSTDTQYF

clone size: many
V gene: TRBV7-8
J gene: TRBJ2-4
D gene: TRBD1
CDR3 DNA: TGTGCCAGCAGCTCACCATTACGACAGGGGGGGGCCAAAAACATTCAGTACTTC
CDR3 protein: CASSSPLRQGGAKNIQYF

clone size: few
V gene: TRBV25-1
J gene: TRBJ2-3
D gene: TRBD2
CDR3 DNA: TGTGCCAGCAGTGGGCTAGCGGGGCCAGAGGGCACAGATACGCAGTATTTT
CDR3 protein: CASSGLAGPEGTDTQYF

clone size: few
V gene: TRBV24-1
J gene: TRBJ2-6
D gene: .
CDR3 DNA: TGTGCCACCAGTCCCTCTGTCTCTGGGGCCAACGTCCTGACTTTC
CDR3 protein: CATSPSVSGANVLTF

clone size: many
V gene: TRBV12-3/TRBV12-4
J gene: TRBJ1-4
D gene: .
CDR3 DNA: TGTGCCAGCAGTAGACGACAGAATGAAAAACTGTTTTTT
CDR3 protein: CASSRRQNEKLFF

clone size: few
V gene: TRBV5-1
J gene: TRBJ2-5
D gene: TRBD2
CDR3 DNA: TGCGCCAGCAGCTCTTCAAGCGGGACGGGAGAGACCCAGTACTTC
CDR3 protein: CASSSSSGTGETQYF

clone size: .
V gene: TRBV4-1
J gene: TRBJ2-1
D gene: .
CDR3 DNA: TGCGCCAGCAGCCATTCACGGATCAATGAGCAGTTCTTC
CDR3 protein: CASSHSRINEQFF

clone size: many
V gene: TRBV20-1
J gene: TRBJ1-2
D gene: TRBD1
CDR3 DNA: TGCAGTGCTGAACAGTTTAGGACAGGGGACGGCTACACCTTC
CDR3 protein: CSAEQFRTGDGYTF

clone size: .
V gene: TRBV21-1
J gene: TRBJ2-2
D gene: .
CDR3 DNA: TGTGCCAGCAGCAAAGTCCCTCTTCCTCAGGGGGAACTACCTACCGGGGAGCTGTTTTTT
CDR3 protein: CASSKVPLPQGELPTGELFF

clone size: many
V gene: TRBV27
J gene: TRBJ2-1
D gene: TRBD2
CDR3 DNA: TGTGCCAGCAGTTTCCCTAGCGGGAGAGCTCCCTACAATGAGCAGTTCTTC
CDR3 protein: CASSFPSGRAPYNEQFF

clone size: .
V gene: TRBV30
J gene: TRBJ1-1
D gene: TRBD1
CDR3 DNA: TGTGCCTGGCGGGACAGTGGAGCCTGGAACACTGAAGCTTTCTTT
CDR3 protein: CAWRDSGAWNTEAFF